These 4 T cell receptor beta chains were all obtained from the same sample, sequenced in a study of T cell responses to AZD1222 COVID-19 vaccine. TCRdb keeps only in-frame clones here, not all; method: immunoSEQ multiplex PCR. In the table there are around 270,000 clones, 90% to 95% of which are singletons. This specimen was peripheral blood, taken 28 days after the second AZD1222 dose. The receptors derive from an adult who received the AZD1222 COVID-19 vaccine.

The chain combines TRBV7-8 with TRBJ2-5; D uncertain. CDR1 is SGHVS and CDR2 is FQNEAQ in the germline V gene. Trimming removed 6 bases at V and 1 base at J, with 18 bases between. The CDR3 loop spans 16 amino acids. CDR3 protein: CASRPSLGFPQETQYF. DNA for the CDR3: TGTGCCAGCAGACCCTCCCTAGGGTTTCCCCAAGAGACCCAGTACTTC.

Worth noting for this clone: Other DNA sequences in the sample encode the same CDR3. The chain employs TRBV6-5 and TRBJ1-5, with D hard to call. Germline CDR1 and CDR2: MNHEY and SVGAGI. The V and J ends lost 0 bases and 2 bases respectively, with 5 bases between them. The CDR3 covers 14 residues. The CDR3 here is CASSYSRGNQPQHF. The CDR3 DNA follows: TGTGCCAGCAGTTACTCGAGAGGCAATCAGCCCCAGCATTTT.

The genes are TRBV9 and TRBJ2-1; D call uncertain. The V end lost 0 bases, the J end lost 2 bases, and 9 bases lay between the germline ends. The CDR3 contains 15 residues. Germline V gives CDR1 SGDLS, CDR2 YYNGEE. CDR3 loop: CASSVASPTYNEQFF. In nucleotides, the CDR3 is TGTGCCAGCAGCGTAGCGAGCCCCACCTACAATGAGCAGTTCTTC.

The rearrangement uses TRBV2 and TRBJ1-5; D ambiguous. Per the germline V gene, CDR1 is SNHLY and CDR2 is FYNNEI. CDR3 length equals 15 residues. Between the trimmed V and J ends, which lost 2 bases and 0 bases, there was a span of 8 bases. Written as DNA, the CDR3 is TGTGCCAGCAGTGAATCGGCCTTTAGCAATCAGCCCCAGCATTTT. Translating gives CASSESAFSNQPQHF.